Below, one T cell receptor beta chain is given with its context. Antigen unknown. This sample was included in a study of T cell responses to AZD1222 COVID-19 vaccine. CDR1 and CDR2 (germline): KGHSH, LQKENI. The V gene end was trimmed by 5 bases and the J gene end by 2 bases; junction bases not matched to a gene: 6. This CDR3 contains 15 residues. Regarding the study as a whole: Baseline seropositivity occurred in only a handful of AZD1222 recipients. No repertoire was sampled before or during the peak T cell response, only after it. White British people made up most donors, females outnumbered males, and clonal diversity was possibly underestimated.

Here immunoSEQ multiplex PCR was the method, and the copy in TCRdb shows in-frame clones only, minus some. The sample contains around 190,000 clones, approximately 92% of which appear only once. This rearrangement joins TRBV18 to TRBJ1-3; 7 bases fit TRBD1. The specimen comprised peripheral blood, sampled on day 0 of AZD1222 vaccination. This TCR derives from an adult in good health. This CDR3 reads CASSEQGRTGNTIYF. As DNA, the CDR3 is TGTGCCAGCTCAGAACAGGGGCGAACTGGAAACACCATATATTTT.